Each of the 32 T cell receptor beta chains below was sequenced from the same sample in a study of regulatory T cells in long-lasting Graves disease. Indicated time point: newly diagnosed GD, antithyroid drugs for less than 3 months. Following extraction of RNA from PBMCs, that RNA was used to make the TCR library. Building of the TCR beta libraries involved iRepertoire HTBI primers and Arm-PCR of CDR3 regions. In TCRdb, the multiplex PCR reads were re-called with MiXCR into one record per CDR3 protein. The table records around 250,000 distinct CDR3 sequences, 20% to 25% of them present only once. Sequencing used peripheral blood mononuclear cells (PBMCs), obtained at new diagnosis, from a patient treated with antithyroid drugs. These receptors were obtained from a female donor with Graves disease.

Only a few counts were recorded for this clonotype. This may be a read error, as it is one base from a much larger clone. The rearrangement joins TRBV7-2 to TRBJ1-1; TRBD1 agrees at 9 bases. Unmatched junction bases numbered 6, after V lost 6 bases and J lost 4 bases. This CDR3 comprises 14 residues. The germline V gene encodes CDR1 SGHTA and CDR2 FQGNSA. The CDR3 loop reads CASRGTGSLTEAFF. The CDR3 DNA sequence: TGTGCCAGCAGGGGGACAGGGTCGCTCACTGAAGCTTTCTTT.

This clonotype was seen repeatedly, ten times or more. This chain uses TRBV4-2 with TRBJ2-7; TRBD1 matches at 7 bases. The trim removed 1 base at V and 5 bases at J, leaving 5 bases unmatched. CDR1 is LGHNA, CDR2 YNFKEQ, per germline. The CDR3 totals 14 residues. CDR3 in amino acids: CASSQGDSLDEQYF. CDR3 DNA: TGTGCCAGCAGCCAAGGGGACAGCCTCGACGAGCAGTACTTC.

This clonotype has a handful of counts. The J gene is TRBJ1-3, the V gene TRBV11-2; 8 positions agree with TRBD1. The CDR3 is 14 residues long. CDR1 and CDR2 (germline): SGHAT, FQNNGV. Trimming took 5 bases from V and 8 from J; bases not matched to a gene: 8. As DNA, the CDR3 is TGTGCCAGCAGCAGGGGACAGGAGACGGACACCATATATTTT. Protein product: CASSRGQETDTIYF.

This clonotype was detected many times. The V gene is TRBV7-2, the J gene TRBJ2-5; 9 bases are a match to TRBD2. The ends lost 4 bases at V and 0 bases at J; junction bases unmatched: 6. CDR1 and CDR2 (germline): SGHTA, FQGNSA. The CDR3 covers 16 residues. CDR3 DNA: TGTGCCAGCAGCTCCGGGACTAGCACTTACCAAGAGACCCAGTACTTC. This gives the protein CASSSGTSTYQETQYF.

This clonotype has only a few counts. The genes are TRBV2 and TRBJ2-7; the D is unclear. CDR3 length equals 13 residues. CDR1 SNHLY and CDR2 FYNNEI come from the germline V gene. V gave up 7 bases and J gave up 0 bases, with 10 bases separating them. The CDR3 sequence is CASNQVSSYEQYF. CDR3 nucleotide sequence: TGTGCCAGCAACCAGGTGAGCTCCTACGAGCAGTACTTC.

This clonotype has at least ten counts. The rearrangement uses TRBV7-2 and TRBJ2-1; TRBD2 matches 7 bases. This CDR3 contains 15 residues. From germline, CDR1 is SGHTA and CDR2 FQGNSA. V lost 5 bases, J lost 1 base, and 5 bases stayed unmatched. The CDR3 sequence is CASSAWGGSYNEQFF. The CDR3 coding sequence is TGTGCCAGCAGCGCATGGGGGGGATCCTACAATGAGCAGTTCTTC.

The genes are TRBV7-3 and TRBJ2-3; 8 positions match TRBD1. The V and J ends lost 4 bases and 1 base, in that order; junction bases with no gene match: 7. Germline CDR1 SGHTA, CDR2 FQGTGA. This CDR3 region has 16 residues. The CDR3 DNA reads TGTGCCAGCAGCTCCAGGGGGCAGGACGGCACAGATACGCAGTATTTT. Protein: CASSSRGQDGTDTQYF.

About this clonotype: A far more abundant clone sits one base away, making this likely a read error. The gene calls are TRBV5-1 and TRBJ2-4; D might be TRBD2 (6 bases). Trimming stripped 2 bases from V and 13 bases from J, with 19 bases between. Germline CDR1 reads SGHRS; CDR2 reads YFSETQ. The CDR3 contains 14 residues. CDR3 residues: CASSFSEGLGEQYF. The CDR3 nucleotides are TGCGCCAGCAGCTTTTCAGAGGGACTGGGTGAGCAGTACTTC.

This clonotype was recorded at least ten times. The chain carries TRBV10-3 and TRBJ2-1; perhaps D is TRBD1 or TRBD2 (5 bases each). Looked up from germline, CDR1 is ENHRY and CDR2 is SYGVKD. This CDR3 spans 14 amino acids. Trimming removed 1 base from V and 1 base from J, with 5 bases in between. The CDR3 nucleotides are TGTGCCATCAGTGAGTGGGGGTCCTACAATGAGCAGTTCTTC. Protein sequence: CAISEWGSYNEQFF.

CDR3 residues: CASSDIAITDTQYF. The CDR3 DNA is TGTGCCAGCAGTGACATAGCGATCACAGATACGCAGTATTTT. The chain uses TRBV6-1 and TRBJ2-3; perhaps TRBD2 as D (5 bases). The CDR3 is 14 amino acids. With 3 bases removed from V and 2 bases from J, the gap between germline ends came to 9 bases. Germline V gene data show CDR1 as MNHNS and CDR2 as SASEGT.

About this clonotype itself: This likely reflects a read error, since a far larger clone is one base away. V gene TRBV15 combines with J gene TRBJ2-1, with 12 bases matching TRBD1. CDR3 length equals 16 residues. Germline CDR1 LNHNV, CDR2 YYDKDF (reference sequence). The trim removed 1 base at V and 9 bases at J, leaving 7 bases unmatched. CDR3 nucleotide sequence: TGTGCCACCAGCAGAGCCCAGGGGACAGGGGGCAGTGAGCAGTTCTTC. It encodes CATSRAQGTGGSEQFF.

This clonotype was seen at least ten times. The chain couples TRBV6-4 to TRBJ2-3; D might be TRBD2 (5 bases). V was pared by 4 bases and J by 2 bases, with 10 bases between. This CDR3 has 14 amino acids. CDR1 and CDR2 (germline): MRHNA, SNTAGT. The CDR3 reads CASSVGSDTDTQYF. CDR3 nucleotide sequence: TGTGCCAGCAGTGTGGGTAGCGACACAGATACGCAGTATTTT.

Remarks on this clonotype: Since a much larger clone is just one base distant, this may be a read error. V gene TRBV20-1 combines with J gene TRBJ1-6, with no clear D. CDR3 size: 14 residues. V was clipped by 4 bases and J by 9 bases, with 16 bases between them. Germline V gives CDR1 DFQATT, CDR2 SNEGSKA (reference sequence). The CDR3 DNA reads TGCAGTGCTAAGGCTAGATTTCCGGGTTCACCCCTCCACTTT. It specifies CSAKARFPGSPLHF.

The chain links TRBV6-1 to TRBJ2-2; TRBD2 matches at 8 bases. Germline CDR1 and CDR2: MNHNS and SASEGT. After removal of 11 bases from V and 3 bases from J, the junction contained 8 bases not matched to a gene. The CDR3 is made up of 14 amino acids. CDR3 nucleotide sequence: TGTGCCGGGGAAGCGGGAGTTCACACCGGGGAGCTGTTTTTT. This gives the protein CAGEAGVHTGELFF.

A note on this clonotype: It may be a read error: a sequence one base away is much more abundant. CDR3 sequence reads: CASGSEVYTEASF. For the CDR3, the DNA is TGCGCCAGCGGGTCCGAGGTCTACACTGAAGCTTCCTTT. The V and J genes are TRBV10-2 and TRBJ1-1; D gene uncertain. Germline CDR1 and CDR2: WSHSY and SAAADI. The length of the CDR3 is 13 residues.

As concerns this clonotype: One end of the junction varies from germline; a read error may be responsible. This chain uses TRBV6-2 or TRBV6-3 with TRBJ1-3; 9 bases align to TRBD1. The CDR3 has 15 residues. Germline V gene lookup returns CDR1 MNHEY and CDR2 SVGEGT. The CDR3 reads CASSLDRGSGNTVYF. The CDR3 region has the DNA TGTGCCAGCTCCCTGGACAGGGGCTCTGGAAACACCGTATATTTT.

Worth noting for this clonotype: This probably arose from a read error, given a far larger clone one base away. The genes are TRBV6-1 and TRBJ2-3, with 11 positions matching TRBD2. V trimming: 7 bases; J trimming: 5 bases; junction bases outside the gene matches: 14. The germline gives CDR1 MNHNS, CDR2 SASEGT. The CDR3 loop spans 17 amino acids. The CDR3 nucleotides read TGTGCCAGCAACTTCCCTATCACTAGCGGGGGTGGAGATACGCAGTATTTT. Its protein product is CASNFPITSGGGDTQYF.

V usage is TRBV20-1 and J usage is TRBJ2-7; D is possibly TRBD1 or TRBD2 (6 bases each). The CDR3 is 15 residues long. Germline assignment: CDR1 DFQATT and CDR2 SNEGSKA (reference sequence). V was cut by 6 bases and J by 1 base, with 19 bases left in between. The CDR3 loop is CSAKPGAGWSYEQYF. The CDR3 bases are TGCAGTGCAAAGCCGGGGGCAGGGTGGTCCTACGAGCAGTACTTC.

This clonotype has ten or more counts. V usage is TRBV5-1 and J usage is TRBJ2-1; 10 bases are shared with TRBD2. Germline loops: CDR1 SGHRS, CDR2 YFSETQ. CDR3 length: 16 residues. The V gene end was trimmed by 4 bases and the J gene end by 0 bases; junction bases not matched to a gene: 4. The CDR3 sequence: CASSLAGENSYNEQFF. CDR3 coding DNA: TGCGCCAGCAGCCTAGCGGGGGAGAACTCCTACAATGAGCAGTTCTTC.

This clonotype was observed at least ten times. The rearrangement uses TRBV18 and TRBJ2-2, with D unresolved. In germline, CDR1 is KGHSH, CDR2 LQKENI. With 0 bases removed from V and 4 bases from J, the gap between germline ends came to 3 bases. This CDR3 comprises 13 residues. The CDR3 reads CASSPPTTGELFF. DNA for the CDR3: TGTGCCAGCTCACCACCGACCACCGGGGAGCTGTTTTTT.

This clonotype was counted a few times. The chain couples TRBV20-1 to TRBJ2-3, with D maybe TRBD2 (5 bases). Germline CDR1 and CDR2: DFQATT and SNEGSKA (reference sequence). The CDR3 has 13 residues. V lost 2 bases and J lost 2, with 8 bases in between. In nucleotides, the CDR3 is TGCAGTGCTAGACCGGGATACACAGATACGCAGTATTTT. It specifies CSARPGYTDTQYF.

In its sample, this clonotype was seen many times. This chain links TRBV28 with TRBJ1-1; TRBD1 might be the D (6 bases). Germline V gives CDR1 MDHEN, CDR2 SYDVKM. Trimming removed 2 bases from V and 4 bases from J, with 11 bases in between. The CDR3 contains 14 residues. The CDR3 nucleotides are TGTGCCAGCAGTTTACGGACAGTCGCCACTGAAGCTTTCTTT. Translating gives CASSLRTVATEAFF. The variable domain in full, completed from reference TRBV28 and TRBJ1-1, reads DVKVTQSSRYLVKRTGEKVFLECVQDMDHENMFWYRQDPGLGLRLIYFSYDVKMKEKGDIPEGYSVSREKKERFSLILESASTNQTSMYLCASSLRTVATEAFFGQGTRLTVV.

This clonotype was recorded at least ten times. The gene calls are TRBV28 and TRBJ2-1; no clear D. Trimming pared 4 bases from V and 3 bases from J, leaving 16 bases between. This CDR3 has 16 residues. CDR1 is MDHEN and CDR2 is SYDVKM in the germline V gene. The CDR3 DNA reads TGTGCCAGCAGTTCCTGGGAAGTAGGCCGCTACAATGAGCAGTTCTTC. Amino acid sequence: CASSSWEVGRYNEQFF.

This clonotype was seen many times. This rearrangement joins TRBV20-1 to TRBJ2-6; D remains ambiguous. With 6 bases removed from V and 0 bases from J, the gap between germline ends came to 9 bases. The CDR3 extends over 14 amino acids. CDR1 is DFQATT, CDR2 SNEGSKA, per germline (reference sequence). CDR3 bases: TGCAGTGCGGCCCAGGTCTCTGGGGCCAACGTCCTGACTTTC. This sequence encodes CSAAQVSGANVLTF.

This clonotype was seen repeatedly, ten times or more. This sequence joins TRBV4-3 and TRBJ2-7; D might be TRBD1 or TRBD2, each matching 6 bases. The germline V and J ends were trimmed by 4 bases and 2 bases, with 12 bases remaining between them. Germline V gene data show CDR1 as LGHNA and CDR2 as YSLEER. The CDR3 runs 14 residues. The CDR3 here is CASSRDGGPYEQYF. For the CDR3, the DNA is TGCGCCAGCAGCCGGGATGGGGGGCCCTACGAGCAGTACTTC.

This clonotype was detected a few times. The CDR3 sequence: CASSPPSTLNTEAFF. CDR3 DNA sequence: TGTGCCAGCAGTCCCCCTTCCACACTCAACACTGAAGCTTTCTTT. J is TRBJ1-1 and V is TRBV6-2 or TRBV6-3; D ambiguous. The CDR3 spans 15 residues. Germline CDR1 reads MNHEY; CDR2 reads SVGEGT. V was pared by 5 bases and J by 2 bases, with 15 bases between.

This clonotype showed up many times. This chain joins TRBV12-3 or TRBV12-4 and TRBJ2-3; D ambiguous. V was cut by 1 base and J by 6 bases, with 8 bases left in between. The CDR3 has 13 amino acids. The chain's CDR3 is CASSLGAFDTQYF. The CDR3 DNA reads TGTGCCAGCAGTTTAGGCGCTTTTGATACGCAGTATTTT.

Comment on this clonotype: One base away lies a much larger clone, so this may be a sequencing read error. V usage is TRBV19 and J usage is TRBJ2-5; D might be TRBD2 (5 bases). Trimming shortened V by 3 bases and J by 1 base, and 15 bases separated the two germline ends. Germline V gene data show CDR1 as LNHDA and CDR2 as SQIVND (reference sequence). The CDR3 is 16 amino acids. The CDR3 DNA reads TGTGCCAGTAGTATGAGCCGACGGGGTCCCCAAGAGACCCAGTACTTC. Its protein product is CASSMSRRGPQETQYF.

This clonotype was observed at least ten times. CDR3 loop: CASSFGTINSPLHF. Here the CDR3 DNA reads TGTGCCAGCAGCTTCGGGACGATCAATTCACCCCTCCACTTT. The chain links TRBV11-2 to TRBJ1-6, with a weak D call TRBD1 (5 bases). The germline CDR1 and CDR2 sequences are SGHAT and FQNNGV. The CDR3 is 14 residues long. V was pared by 3 bases and J by 7 bases, with 10 bases between.

The CDR3 region is CASSPLREWTGMNTEAFF. The DNA for the CDR3 is TGCGCCAGCAGCCCCCTACGGGAATGGACAGGGATGAACACTGAAGCTTTCTTT. This chain joins TRBV4-1 and TRBJ1-1; 8 nucleotides agree with TRBD1. Germline V gene data show CDR1 as MGHRA and CDR2 as YSYEKL. The CDR3 totals 18 residues. V lost 4 bases, J lost 0 bases, and 13 bases stayed unmatched.

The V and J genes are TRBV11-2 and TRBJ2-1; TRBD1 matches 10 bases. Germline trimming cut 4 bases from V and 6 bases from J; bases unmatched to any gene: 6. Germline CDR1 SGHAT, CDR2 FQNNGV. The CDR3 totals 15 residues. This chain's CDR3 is CASSWGQGIRNEQFF. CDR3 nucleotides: TGTGCCAGCAGCTGGGGACAGGGGATTCGCAATGAGCAGTTCTTC.

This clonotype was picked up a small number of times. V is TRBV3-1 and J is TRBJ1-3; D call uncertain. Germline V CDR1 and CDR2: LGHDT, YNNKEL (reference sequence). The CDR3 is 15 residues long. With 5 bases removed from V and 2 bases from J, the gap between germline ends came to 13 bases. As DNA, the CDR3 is TGTGCCAGCAGCGCAAGCCGCAGCCCTGGAAACACCATATATTTT. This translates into CASSASRSPGNTIYF.